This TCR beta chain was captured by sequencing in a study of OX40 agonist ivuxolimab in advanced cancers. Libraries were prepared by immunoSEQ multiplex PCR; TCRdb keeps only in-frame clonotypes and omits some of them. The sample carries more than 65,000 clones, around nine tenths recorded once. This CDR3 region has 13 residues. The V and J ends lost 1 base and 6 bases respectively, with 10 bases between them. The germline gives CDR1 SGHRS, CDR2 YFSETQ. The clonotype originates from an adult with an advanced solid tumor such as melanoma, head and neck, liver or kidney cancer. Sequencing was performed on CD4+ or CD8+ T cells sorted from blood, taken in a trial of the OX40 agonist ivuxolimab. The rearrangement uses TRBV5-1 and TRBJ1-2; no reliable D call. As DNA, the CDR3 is TGCGCCAGCAGCTTGTATGCAAGTAATGGCTACACCTTC. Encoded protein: CASSLYASNGYTF.